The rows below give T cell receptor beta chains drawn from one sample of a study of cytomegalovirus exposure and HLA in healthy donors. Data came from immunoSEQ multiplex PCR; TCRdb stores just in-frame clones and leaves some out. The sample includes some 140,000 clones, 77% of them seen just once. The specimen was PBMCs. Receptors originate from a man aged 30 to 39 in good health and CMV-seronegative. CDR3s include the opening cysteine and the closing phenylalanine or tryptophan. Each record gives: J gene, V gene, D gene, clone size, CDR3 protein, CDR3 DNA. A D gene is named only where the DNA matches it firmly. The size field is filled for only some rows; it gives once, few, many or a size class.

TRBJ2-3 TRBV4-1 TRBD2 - CASSQEVVAGSTDTQYF TGCGCCAGCAGCCAAGAAGTGGTAGCGGGGAGCACAGATACGCAGTATTTT
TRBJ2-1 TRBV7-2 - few CASSPTRPPSSYNEQFF TGTGCCAGCAGCCCCACGCGTCCACCTAGCTCCTACAATGAGCAGTTCTTC
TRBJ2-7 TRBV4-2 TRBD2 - CASSQVAGTVHEQYF TGTGCCAGCAGCCAAGTAGCGGGTACGGTGCACGAGCAGTACTTC
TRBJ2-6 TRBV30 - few CAWNRLAGANVLTF TGTGCCTGGAATCGACTAGCTGGGGCCAACGTCCTGACTTTC
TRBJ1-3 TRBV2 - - CASRTRGAISGNTIYF TGTGCCAGCAGAACCCGGGGGGCTATCTCTGGAAACACCATATATTTT
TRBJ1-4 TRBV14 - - CASSRGLNEKLFF TGTGCCAGCAGCCGAGGCCTAAATGAAAAACTGTTTTTT
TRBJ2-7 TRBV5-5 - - CASSSTLGGSYEQYF TGTGCCAGCAGCTCAACTTTAGGGGGTTCCTACGAGCAGTACTTC
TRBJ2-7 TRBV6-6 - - CAAGLPVYEQYF TGTGCCGCCGGACTGCCCGTCTACGAGCAGTACTTC
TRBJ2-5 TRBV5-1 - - CASSLQETQYF TGCGCCAGCAGCCTACAAGAGACCCAGTACTTC
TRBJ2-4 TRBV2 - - CASSEAGDKNIQYF TGTGCCAGCAGTGAAGCCGGGGATAAAAACATTCAGTACTTC
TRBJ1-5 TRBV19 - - CASSSYREVHQPQHF TGTGCCAGTAGTTCCTACAGGGAAGTCCATCAGCCCCAGCATTTT
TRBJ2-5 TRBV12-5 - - CASTDSVGETQYF TGTGCTAGTACTGACAGTGTTGGAGAGACCCAGTACTTC
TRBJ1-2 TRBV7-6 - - CASSLSGHGYTF TGTGCCAGCAGCTTATCAGGGCATGGCTACACCTTC
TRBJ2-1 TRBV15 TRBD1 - CATSMGTGYNEQFF TGTGCCACCAGCATGGGGACAGGGTACAATGAGCAGTTCTTC
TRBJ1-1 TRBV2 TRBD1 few CASSARGTGGGNTEAFF TGTGCCAGCAGTGCCCGCGGGACAGGGGGCGGGAACACTGAAGCTTTCTTT
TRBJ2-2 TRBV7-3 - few CASSLWRSRTYLDKNNTGELFF TGTGCCAGCAGCTTATGGAGGTCCCGAACATACCTAGATAAAAACAACACCGGGGAGCTGTTTTTT
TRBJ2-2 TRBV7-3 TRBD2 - CASSLGGLATGELFF TGTGCCAGCAGCTTAGGGGGACTAGCGACCGGGGAGCTGTTTTTT
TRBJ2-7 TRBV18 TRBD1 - CASSQPGQVTYEQYF TGTGCCAGCTCACAACCGGGACAGGTGACCTACGAGCAGTACTTC
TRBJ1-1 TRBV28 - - CASSSGVEGGTEAFF TGTGCCAGCAGCTCAGGGGTCGAGGGGGGGACTGAAGCTTTCTTT
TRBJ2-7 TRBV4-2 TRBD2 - CASSLGLAGATYEQYF TGTGCCAGCAGCCTAGGACTAGCGGGAGCTACCTACGAGCAGTACTTC
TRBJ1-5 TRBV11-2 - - CASSLEIIPGSGNQPQHF TGTGCCAGCAGCTTAGAAATAATTCCGGGGTCGGGCAATCAGCCCCAGCATTTT
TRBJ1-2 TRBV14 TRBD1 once CASSRVDREGAYGYTF TGTGCCAGCAGCCGCGTCGATCGAGAGGGGGCGTACGGCTACACCTTC